One and the same sample provided the 19 T cell receptor beta chains below, sequenced in a study of Ad26.COV2.S vaccination and SARS-CoV-2 variants (dated by TCRdb to the early 2020s). The library was prepared using the immunoSEQ multiplex PCR assay. TCRdb's version of the immuneACCESS table is confined to in-frame rearrangements and falls short of the full clone set. An unresolved V gene accounts for under half of the shortfall where checked; the remainder is of unknown origin. The sample yields 350,000 to 450,000 clones; about 90% were counted once. The ten most abundant clones make up around 4% of the sample. The time point label corresponds to: individuals recovered from natural SARS-CoV-2 infection. Sequenced here: peripheral blood, sampled after recovery from COVID-19. The source is a human donor who had recovered from COVID-19.

The chain employs TRBV7-9 and TRBJ2-7, with unresolved D. CDR3 length: 11 amino acids. CDR1 is SEHNR, CDR2 FQNEAQ, per germline (reference sequence). The germline V and J ends were trimmed by 3 bases and 5 bases, with 5 bases remaining between them. The CDR3, as DNA: TGTGCCAGCAGCTTCAAAGACGAGCAGTACTTC. It encodes CASSFKDEQYF.

This clone was observed a handful of times. CDR3 DNA sequence: TGTGCCAGCAGCCCAACAGGGGGCCACGAGCAGTACTTC. This gives the protein CASSPTGGHEQYF. The gene calls are TRBV3-1 (or the pseudogene TRBV3-2) and TRBJ2-7, with 9 bases matching TRBD1. The length of the CDR3 is 13 residues. V was clipped by 4 bases and J by 5 bases; unmatched bases: 3. CDR1 LGHDT and CDR2 YNNKEL come from the germline V gene (reference sequence).

The table lists this clone with a count of one. The chain couples TRBV5-4 to TRBJ2-7; D might be TRBD2 (6 bases). The CDR3 spans 14 residues. Germline V gene data show CDR1 as SGHNT and CDR2 as YYREEE (reference sequence). Trimming removed 3 bases at V and 2 bases at J, with 12 bases between. CDR3 nucleotide sequence: TGTGCCAGCAGCTCCCGGAGGGGAACCTACGAGCAGTACTTC. Protein product: CASSSRRGTYEQYF.

This chain links TRBV7-2 with TRBJ2-3, with TRBD1 matching over 10 bases. The CDR3 spans 17 residues. The J segment lost 2 bases and the V segment lost 2 bases, leaving 7 bases of the junction unmatched. Germline CDR1 SGHTA, CDR2 FQGNSA. The CDR3 sequence: CASSLRDRGGSTDTQYF. CDR3 coding DNA: TGTGCCAGCAGCTTAAGGGACAGGGGTGGTTCCACAGATACGCAGTATTTT.

The chain employs TRBV6-5 and TRBJ2-5, with D perhaps matching TRBD2 (5 bases). Trimming pared 2 bases from V and 3 bases from J, leaving 10 bases between. This CDR3 has 14 residues. Germline V gives CDR1 MNHEY, CDR2 SVGAGI. CDR3 sequence (DNA): TGTGCCAGCAGTTACACTACGGGGAAAGAGACCCAGTACTTC. It is translated as CASSYTTGKETQYF.

This clone came up once. The chain joins TRBV11-3 to TRBJ2-2; weak D call: TRBD1 (5 bases). The V end was cut by 4 bases, the J end by 3 bases, with 9 bases between. This CDR3 has 14 residues. Germline V lookup: CDR1 SGHNT, CDR2 YENEEA. Here the CDR3 reads CASSYDSYTGELFF. The CDR3 bases are TGTGCCAGCAGCTACGACAGTTACACCGGGGAGCTGTTTTTT.

V gene TRBV29-1 combines with J gene TRBJ1-5; 8 bases are a match to TRBD1. Germline V gene lookup returns CDR1 SQVTM and CDR2 ANQGSEA. The length of the CDR3 is 13 residues. The CDR3 loop reads CSAGTGPNQPQHF. CDR3 nucleotides: TGCAGTGCCGGGACAGGACCCAATCAGCCCCAGCATTTT. Combining the CDR3 with reference TRBV29-1 and TRBJ1-5 gives the whole variable domain SAVISQKPSRDICQRGTSLTIQCQVDSQVTMMFWYRQQPGQSLTLIATANQGSEATYESGFVIDKFPISRPNLTFSTLTVSNMSPEDSSIYLCSAGTGPNQPQHFGDGTRLSIL.

The V call is TRBV6-1, the J call TRBJ1-1; possible D gene TRBD1, 5 bases. The CDR3 sequence is 15 residues long. The ends were cut back, 3 bases at V and 0 bases at J, with 11 bases in the middle. Per the germline V gene, CDR1 is MNHNS and CDR2 is SASEGT. CDR3 in DNA: TGTGCCAGCAGTGAGCGAAGGGGCATGAACACTGAAGCTTTCTTT. This sequence encodes CASSERRGMNTEAFF.

This chain uses TRBV2 with TRBJ1-1; 7 positions agree with TRBD1. Looked up from germline, CDR1 is SNHLY and CDR2 is FYNNEI. Trimming cost V 6 bases and J 1 base; bases outside gene matches: 5. The CDR3 has 14 residues. The CDR3 region is CASRRQGGNTEAFF. The CDR3 coding sequence is TGTGCCAGCAGAAGACAGGGTGGGAACACTGAAGCTTTCTTT.

The chain combines TRBV3-1 (or the pseudogene TRBV3-2) with TRBJ1-4; TRBD1 is a possible D gene (5 bases). Germline loops: CDR1 LGHDT, CDR2 YNNKEL (reference sequence). The CDR3 sequence is 15 residues long. V was clipped by 3 bases and J by 0 bases, with 8 bases between them. Written as DNA, the CDR3 is TGTGCCAGCAGCCACGACAGTGCAACTAATGAAAAACTGTTTTTT. It is translated as CASSHDSATNEKLFF.

The J gene is TRBJ2-1, the V gene TRBV6-5, with 7 bases identical to TRBD1. J gave up 0 bases and V 6 bases, and 5 bases lay outside the gene matches. CDR3 length: 15 residues. The V gene's germline CDR1 is MNHEY and CDR2 SVGAGI. CDR3 in amino acids: CASSPRQGSYNEQFF. CDR3 in DNA: TGTGCCAGCAGCCCGAGACAGGGCTCCTACAATGAGCAGTTCTTC.

In this sample, this clone turned up once. The rearrangement links TRBV12-3 or TRBV12-4 to TRBJ1-5; D is unresolved. CDR3 length: 13 residues. Trimming took 6 bases from V and 7 from J, leaving 13 bases between them. The CDR3 loop reads CASSLSYGQPQHF. CDR3 DNA: TGTGCCAGCAGCTTGAGTTATGGCCAGCCCCAGCATTTT.

This chain connects TRBV6-6 to TRBJ1-6; no definite D call. The length of the CDR3 is 16 residues. The germline V and J ends were trimmed by 4 bases and 0 bases, with 10 bases remaining between them. Germline loops: CDR1 MNHNY, CDR2 SVGAGI (reference sequence). The CDR3 nucleotides read TGTGCCAGCAGTTTTGACCCTGGCTCCTATAATTCACCCCTCCACTTT. Protein: CASSFDPGSYNSPLHF.

Only one count was recorded for this clone. V gene TRBV10-2 combines with J gene TRBJ2-5; D is tentatively TRBD1 or TRBD2 (5 bases each). Germline V CDR1 and CDR2: WSHSY, SAAADI. Trimming took off 8 bases at V and 4 bases at J, with 20 bases between the two ends. The CDR3 runs 15 residues. The CDR3 nucleotides are TGCGCCAGCGCAATAATAGTAGGGGCGGGAGAGACCCAGTACTTC. This codes for CASAIIVGAGETQYF.

The rearrangement links TRBV7-2 to TRBJ2-7; the D call may be TRBD1 or TRBD2 (5 bases each). Per the germline V gene, CDR1 is SGHTA and CDR2 is FQGNSA. This CDR3 has 14 residues. Trimming took off 5 bases at V and 4 bases at J, with 15 bases between the two ends. The CDR3 region has the DNA TGTGCCAGCAGCGCTGGGACGGCCGGGTACGAGCAGTACTTC. Amino acid sequence: CASSAGTAGYEQYF.

The V call is TRBV3-1 (or the pseudogene TRBV3-2), the J call TRBJ1-1; no reliable D call. The V end lost 1 base, the J end lost 4 bases, and 13 bases lay between the germline ends. Germline V gene sequence: CDR1 LGHDT, CDR2 YNNKEL (reference sequence). This CDR3 region has 15 residues. The CDR3 DNA sequence: TGTGCCAGCAGCCAAGGTCCCCAGGTCGGCACTGAAGCTTTCTTT. Protein product: CASSQGPQVGTEAFF.

This clone came up once. The V gene is TRBV10-3, the J gene TRBJ2-5, with D maybe TRBD2 (7 bases). V shed 5 bases and J shed 4 bases, with 14 bases lying between them. The CDR3 is 14 amino acids. Germline V gene lookup returns CDR1 ENHRY and CDR2 SYGVKD. In nucleotides, the CDR3 is TGTGCCATCAGTACGGGGGGCCCCTCAGAGACCCAGTACTTC. Amino acids: CAISTGGPSETQYF.

This clone was found once. V usage is TRBV12-3 or TRBV12-4 and J usage is TRBJ2-5, with TRBD1 matching over 12 bases. The trim removed 8 bases at V and 4 bases at J, leaving 2 bases unmatched. This CDR3 spans 13 amino acids. The CDR3 nucleotides read TGTGCCAGCGGGGACAGGGGGCGAGAGACCCAGTACTTC. Translating gives CASGDRGRETQYF.

This clone was seen a single time. The chain carries TRBV10-3 and TRBJ1-2, with 7 bases fitting TRBD1. The trim removed 5 bases at V and 0 bases at J, leaving 3 bases unmatched. Germline CDR1 is ENHRY and CDR2 is SYGVKD. The CDR3 is made up of 14 amino acids. CDR3 in DNA: TGTGCCATCAGTACCACAGGGGCTAACTATGGCTACACCTTC. It translates to CAISTTGANYGYTF.